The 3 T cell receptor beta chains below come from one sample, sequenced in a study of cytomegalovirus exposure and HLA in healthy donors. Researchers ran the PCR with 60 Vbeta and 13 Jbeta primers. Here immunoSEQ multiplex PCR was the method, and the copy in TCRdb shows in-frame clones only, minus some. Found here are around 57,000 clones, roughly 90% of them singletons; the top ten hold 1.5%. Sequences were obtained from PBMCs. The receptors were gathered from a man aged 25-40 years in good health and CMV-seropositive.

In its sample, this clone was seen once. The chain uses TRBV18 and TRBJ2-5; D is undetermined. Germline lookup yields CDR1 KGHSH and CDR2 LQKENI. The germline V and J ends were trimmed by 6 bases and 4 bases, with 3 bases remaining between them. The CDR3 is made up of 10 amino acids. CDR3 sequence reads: CASSGETQYF. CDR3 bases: TGTGCCAGCTCCGGAGAGACCCAGTACTTC.

CDR3: CASRAGGFRDTQYF. CDR3 DNA: TGTGCCAGCAGGGCAGGGGGATTTAGAGATACGCAGTATTTT. The rearrangement uses TRBV11-3 and TRBJ2-3; 7 positions match TRBD1. There are 14 residues in the CDR3. Per germline, CDR1 SGHNT and CDR2 YENEEA. V gave up 6 bases and J gave up 5 bases; unmatched junction bases: 8.

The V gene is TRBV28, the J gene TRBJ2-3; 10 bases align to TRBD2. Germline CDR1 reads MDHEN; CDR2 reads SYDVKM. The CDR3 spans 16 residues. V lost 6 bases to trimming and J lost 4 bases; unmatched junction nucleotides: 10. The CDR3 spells CASSPGLAGVPDTQYF. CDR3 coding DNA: TGTGCCAGCAGCCCCGGGCTAGCGGGAGTCCCAGATACGCAGTATTTT.